The rows below give T cell receptor beta chains drawn from one sample of a study of beta chain features in type 1 diabetes. TCRdb keeps only in-frame clones here, not all; method: immunoSEQ multiplex PCR. The profile shows about half a million clones, over 25% of them singletons. What was sequenced was naive CD4+ T cells from blood. The origin of the receptors is a man aged 18 to 29 in good health. The conserved cysteine and the conserved F or W are not part of the CDR3 here.

v_call	j_call	cdr3_aa
TRBV5-1	TRBJ2-6	ASSEGSGDNVLT
TRBV6-6	TRBJ2-6	ASSYQGGRGANVLT
TRBV11-2	TRBJ1-4	ASSSPRGRTTGKLF
TRBV7-9	TRBJ2-1	ASSLVQGIYNEQF
TRBV7-9	TRBJ1-1	ASSLEGGHTEAF
TRBV19	TRBJ2-1	ASSPPGRNEQF
TRBV5-1	TRBJ1-4	ASSFQGDEKLF
TRBV30	TRBJ2-7	AWSVQSGAEQY
TRBV7-3	TRBJ2-6	ASSSSRGPGGANVLT
TRBV2	TRBJ2-6	ASSELLGRSGANVLT
TRBV19	TRBJ1-1	ASTFSDRGWSEAF
TRBV7-2	TRBJ2-7	ASSSPAGTGDYEQY
TRBV7-9	TRBJ2-1	ASSLAKGGSGSYNEQF
TRBV28	TRBJ2-1	ASTIYGGEQF
TRBV7-2	TRBJ2-7	ASSLVAGEYEQY
TRBV30	TRBJ2-1	AWIAWTSGSDEQF
TRBV29-1	TRBJ2-7	SGEPPYEQY
TRBV25-1	TRBJ1-3	ASSDPRGNTIY
TRBV7-9	TRBJ1-5	ASGPQETQPQH
TRBV7-8	TRBJ2-5	ASSLAGLAGVETQY
TRBV9	TRBJ2-1	ASSLQTSGMINEQF
TRBV9	TRBJ2-5	ASRPGVGYETQY
TRBV28	TRBJ2-7	ASSPSFDREYEQY
TRBV5-6	TRBJ2-7	ASSPNSWGLKTREQY
TRBV29-1	TRBJ1-1	SVVVIGTGVNTEAF
TRBV7-9	TRBJ2-7	ASSFSGGSYEQY
TRBV19	TRBJ1-5	ASSTTGSGQPQH
TRBV30	TRBJ2-1	ARNQGYSYNEQF
TRBV29-1	TRBJ2-1	SVVGLAASYNEQF
TRBV30	TRBJ2-1	AWSGGGPSSYNEQF
TRBV25-1	TRBJ1-3	ASSGARKPSGNTIY
TRBV7-2	TRBJ1-5	ASTKEGNQPQH
TRBV7-2	TRBJ2-3	ASSLGGTSSRPGDTQY
TRBV19	TRBJ2-1	ASGPTSGSYNEQF
TRBV5-1	TRBJ2-1	ASSLVAGESEQF
TRBV7-2	TRBJ2-3	ASSTRLALSTDTQY
TRBV6-6	TRBJ2-1	ASSYSGETNEQF
TRBV29-1	TRBJ2-3	SALPRDRSTDTQY
TRBV5-4	TRBJ2-5	ASSYLQETQY
TRBV19	TRBJ1-5	ASSSRDRYNQPQH
TRBV30	TRBJ2-1	AWKRSWTSGTYNEQF
TRBV11-1	TRBJ2-7	ASSRRREQY
TRBV5-6	TRBJ2-1	ASSLLTSEQF
TRBV30	TRBJ1-2	AWSITGINYGYT